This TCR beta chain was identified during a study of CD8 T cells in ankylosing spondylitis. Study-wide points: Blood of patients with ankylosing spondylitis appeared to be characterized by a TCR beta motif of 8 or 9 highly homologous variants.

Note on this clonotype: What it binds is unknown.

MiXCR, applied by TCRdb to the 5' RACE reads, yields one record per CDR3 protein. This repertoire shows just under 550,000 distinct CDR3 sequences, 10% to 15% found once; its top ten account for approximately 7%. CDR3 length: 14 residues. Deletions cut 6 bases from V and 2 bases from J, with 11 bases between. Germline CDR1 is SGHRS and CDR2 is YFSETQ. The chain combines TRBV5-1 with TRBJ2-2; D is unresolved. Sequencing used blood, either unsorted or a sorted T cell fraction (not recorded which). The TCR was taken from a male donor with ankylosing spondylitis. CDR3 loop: CASNRVDNTGELFF. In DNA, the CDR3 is TGCGCCAGCAATAGGGTAGATAACACCGGGGAGCTGTTTTTT. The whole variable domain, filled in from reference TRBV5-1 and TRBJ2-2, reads KAGVTQTPRYLIKTRGQQVTLSCSPISGHRSVSWYQQTPGQGLQFLFEYFSETQRNKGNFPGRFSGRQFSNSRSEMNVSTLELGDSALYLCASNRVDNTGELFFGEGSRLTVL.